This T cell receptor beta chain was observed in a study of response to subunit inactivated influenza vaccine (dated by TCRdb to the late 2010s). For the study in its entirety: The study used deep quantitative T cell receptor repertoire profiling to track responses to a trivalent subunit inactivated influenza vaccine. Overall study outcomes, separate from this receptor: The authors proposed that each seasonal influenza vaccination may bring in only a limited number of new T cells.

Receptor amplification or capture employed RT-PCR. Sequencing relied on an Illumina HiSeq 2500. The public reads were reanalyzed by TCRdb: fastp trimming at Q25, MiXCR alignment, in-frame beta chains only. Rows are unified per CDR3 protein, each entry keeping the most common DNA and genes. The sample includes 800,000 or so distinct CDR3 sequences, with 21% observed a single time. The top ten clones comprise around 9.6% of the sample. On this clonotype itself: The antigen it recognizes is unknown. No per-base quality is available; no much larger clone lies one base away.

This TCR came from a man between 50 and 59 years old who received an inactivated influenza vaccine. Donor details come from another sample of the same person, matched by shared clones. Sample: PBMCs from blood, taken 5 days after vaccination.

The bases read TGTGCCAGCAGCGGGTCGGGACGGGGGATGGGGTACGAGCAGTACTTC. This encodes CASSGSGRGMGYEQYF. The chain is assembled from TRBV3-1 and TRBJ2-7; the D segment could be TRBD2, given 6 matching bases. V is shortened by 5 bases, J by 4 bases, and the region joining them spans 21 bases. The germline V gene (reference sequence) yields LGHDT for CDR1 and YNNKEL for CDR2. The CDR3 holds 16 amino acids from the cysteine to the phenylalanine. CDR3 DNA is the only sequence kept; it has 48 bases, read in frame from the first base.